This record looks at one T cell receptor beta chain sequence and its context. Its antigen is still unknown. Using immunoSEQ multiplex PCR, the repertoire was profiled, and TCRdb retains in-frame clones only, with some absent. The table has roughly 14,000 clones, 55% to 60% seen once. This CDR3 has 13 amino acids. Germline V lookup: CDR1 SNHLY, CDR2 FYNNEI. With 7 bases removed from V and 7 bases from J, the gap between germline ends came to 13 bases. This sample was included in a study of radiation and T cells in renal cell carcinoma. Study-level results: Compared with controls, irradiated tumors showed greater TCR clonality. Compared with controls, irradiated tumors had more, larger dominant CDR3 motifs.

Treatment noted: treatment-naive control, cytoreductive nephrectomy. Controls were unirradiated tumors from treatment-naive cytoreductive nephrectomy patients. Control tumor donors were several females and some ten males, median age roughly 54 years. The input for sequencing was tumor tissue, taken from a patient whose treatment was nephrectomy without radiotherapy. The TCR originated in a man over 45 with renal cell carcinoma. The genes are TRBV2 and TRBJ2-2; possibly TRBD1 or TRBD2 for D (6 bases each). Here the CDR3 DNA reads TGTGCCAGCAAGGGGGGTCTATACGGGGAGCTGTTTTTT. Its translation is CASKGGLYGELFF.